One sample yielded the 17 T cell receptor beta chains listed below, sequenced in a study of breast tumors, draining lymph nodes, adjacent tissues. Axillary draining lymph nodes of breast cancer patients supplied the node samples. TCRdb redid the calling of the multiplex PCR reads with MiXCR, one entry per CDR3 protein. The repertoire holds under 250,000 distinct CDR3 sequences, with less than 40% as singletons. Sequencing was carried out using axillary lymph node tissue. Receptor source: a female donor with breast cancer. Some clones in this sample may be carry-over from other donors' samples.

In this sample, this clonotype turned up many times. V gene TRBV2 combines with J gene TRBJ2-1; possibly TRBD2 for D (5 bases). This CDR3 region has 15 residues. Germline lookup yields CDR1 SNHLY and CDR2 FYNNEI. The V end lost 2 bases, the J end lost 6 bases, and 14 bases lay between the germline ends. The CDR3 loop reads CASSELGGFGNEQFF. The CDR3 DNA follows: TGTGCCAGCAGTGAACTAGGAGGTTTTGGCAATGAGCAGTTCTTC.

This clonotype was picked up many times. This chain links TRBV7-3 with TRBJ2-1, with TRBD2 as a possible D gene (5 bases). The V end was cut by 5 bases, the J end by 3 bases, with 8 bases between. The germline CDR1 and CDR2 sequences are SGHTA and FQGTGA. The CDR3 contains 13 residues. CDR3 DNA sequence: TGTGCCAGCAGCCCCCGGGGCTACAATGAGCAGTTCTTC. This translates into CASSPRGYNEQFF.

With regard to this clonotype: A much larger clone is a single base away; this may be a read error. The rearrangement joins TRBV18 to TRBJ2-2; D may be TRBD2 (6 bases). Per the germline V gene, CDR1 is KGHSH and CDR2 is LQKENI. This CDR3 is 15 amino acids long. CDR3 coding DNA: TGTGCCAGCTCACCGCAGGCGGGTAGCACCGGGGGGCTGTTTTTT. Its protein product is CASSPQAGSTGGLFF.

This chain connects TRBV18 to TRBJ2-6, with 11 positions matching TRBD2. Germline V gene sequence: CDR1 KGHSH, CDR2 LQKENI. This CDR3 spans 17 amino acids. Losses at the gene ends were 4 bases for V and 0 bases for J; bases not matched to a gene: 2. The chain's CDR3 is CASSLTSGSSGANVLTF. Here the CDR3 DNA reads TGTGCCAGCTCACTTACTAGCGGGAGCTCTGGGGCCAACGTCCTGACTTTC.

This clonotype was counted only a few times. Being one base from a much bigger clone, this may be a read error. This chain connects TRBV20-1 to TRBJ1-5; D gene uncertain. CDR3 length: 14 residues. V lost 0 bases and J 9 bases, leaving 15 bases between the germline ends. CDR1 DFQATT and CDR2 SNEGSKA come from the germline V gene (reference sequence). DNA for the CDR3: TGCAGTGCTAGAGAAGGGCAGACCTATCCGCCCCAGCATTTT. Protein: CSAREGQTYPPQHF.

This clonotype was detected many times. The rearrangement joins TRBV18 to TRBJ1-4; D gene unclear. The CDR3 sequence is 14 residues long. Per the germline V gene, CDR1 is KGHSH and CDR2 is LQKENI. V was cut by 2 bases and J by 2 bases, with 6 bases left in between. The CDR3 reads CASSPGSTNEKLFF. For the CDR3, the DNA is TGTGCCAGCTCACCAGGCTCCACTAATGAAAAACTGTTTTTT.

This clonotype was seen ten or more times. The chain recombines TRBV25-1 with TRBJ2-7; the match to TRBD2 covers 14 bases. This CDR3 is built from 18 residues. V shed 1 base, J shed 6 bases, and the junction held 11 bases outside the gene matches. CDR1 and CDR2 (germline): MGHDK, SYGVNS. The CDR3 spells CASSESTPGTSGSSEQYF. CDR3 sequence (DNA): TGTGCCAGCAGTGAATCCACTCCCGGGACTAGCGGGAGTTCCGAGCAGTACTTC.

This clonotype was picked up a small number of times. This is likely a read error, given that the CDR3 carries no conserved phenylalanine or tryptophan at its end. The V call is TRBV18, the J call TRBJ2-7; 9 bases map to TRBD2. The CDR3 has 14 amino acids. Germline V gene data show CDR1 as KGHSH and CDR2 as LQKENI. The trim removed 3 bases at V and 3 bases at J, leaving 3 bases unmatched. In nucleotides, the CDR3 is TGTGCCAGCTCACCGAGGACTAGCGACTACGAGCAGTACCTC. Translation gives CASSPRTSDYEQYL.

This clonotype was seen at least ten times. DNA of the CDR3: TGCAGTGCAGCCATGGGGACAGGGGACCCCTGGGCCAACGTCCTGACTTTC. It yields the protein CSAAMGTGDPWANVLTF. V usage is TRBV20-1 and J usage is TRBJ2-6, with 10 bases matching TRBD1. The length of the CDR3 is 17 residues. The V segment lost 6 bases and the J segment 5 bases; nucleotides outside the gene matches: 13. The germline V gene encodes CDR1 DFQATT and CDR2 SNEGSKA (reference sequence).

The gene calls are TRBV28 and TRBJ2-7; no reliable D call. CDR1 MDHEN and CDR2 SYDVKM come from the germline V gene. V lost 10 bases to trimming and J lost 0 bases, with 1 base between them. The CDR3 consists of 9 residues. For the CDR3, the DNA is TGTGCCAACTCCTACGAGCAGTACTTC. This translates into CANSYEQYF. Filled out from reference TRBV28 and TRBJ2-7, the complete variable domain reads DVKVTQSSRYLVKRTGEKVFLECVQDMDHENMFWYRQDPGLGLRLIYFSYDVKMKEKGDIPEGYSVSREKKERFSLILESASTNQTSMYLCANSYEQYFGPGTRLTVT.

Ten or more counts support this clonotype. This chain links TRBV19 with TRBJ2-7, with no clear D. Trimming removed 5 bases from V and 3 bases from J, with 11 bases in between. This CDR3 is built from 13 residues. Germline CDR1 is LNHDA and CDR2 is SQIVND (reference sequence). CDR3 in DNA: TGTGCCAGTAGTCCGTCGACCCTCTACGAGCAGTACTTC. It encodes CASSPSTLYEQYF.

This clonotype was seen many times. This chain uses TRBV9 with TRBJ2-3; no reliable D call. Germline CDR1 SGDLS, CDR2 YYNGEE. Trimming took off 4 bases at V and 2 bases at J, with 11 bases between the two ends. The CDR3 is 14 residues long. The CDR3 loop is CASSPVVNTDTQYF. The CDR3 nucleotides read TGTGCCAGCAGCCCCGTCGTAAACACAGATACGCAGTATTTT.

This clonotype was counted at least ten times. J is TRBJ2-1 and V is TRBV9; the D gene is possibly TRBD2 (6 bases). The V gene's germline CDR1 is SGDLS and CDR2 YYNGEE. The CDR3 spans 15 residues. The V end was cut by 4 bases, the J end by 5 bases, with 16 bases between. CDR3 region: CASSPGLSPNNEQFF. Here the CDR3 DNA reads TGTGCCAGCAGCCCGGGACTCTCACCTAACAATGAGCAGTTCTTC. The variable domain in full, with the rest retrieved from reference TRBV9 and TRBJ2-1, is DSGVTQTPKHLITATGQRVTLRCSPRSGDLSVYWYQQSLDQGLQFLIQYYNGEERAKGNILERFSAQQFPDLHSELNLSSLELGDSALYFCASSPGLSPNNEQFFGPGTRLTVL.

This clonotype was counted ten times or more. V gene TRBV4-3 combines with J gene TRBJ1-6; unclear D gene. This CDR3 comprises 15 residues. Trimming removed 0 bases from V and 4 bases from J, with 7 bases in between. The germline CDR1 and CDR2 sequences are LGHNA and YSLEER. The CDR3 is CASSQEHVYNSPLHF. The CDR3 DNA reads as TGCGCCAGCAGCCAAGAACACGTATATAATTCACCCCTCCACTTT.

This clonotype was recorded many times. The V and J genes are TRBV24-1 and TRBJ2-7; D may be TRBD1 (6 bases). Germline CDR1 reads KGHDR; CDR2 reads SFDVKD. V dropped 8 bases and J dropped 1 base, with 14 bases sitting between them. The CDR3 totals 14 residues. The CDR3 sequence: CATTWTVPSYEQYF. CDR3 DNA sequence: TGTGCCACCACCTGGACAGTTCCATCCTACGAGCAGTACTTC.

This clonotype has a count of ten or more. The chain has TRBV7-3 and TRBJ2-7; the D gene is possibly TRBD2 (6 bases). Germline values: CDR1 SGHTA, CDR2 FQGTGA. This CDR3 region has 15 residues. Trimming took 1 base from V and 2 from J, leaving 12 bases between them. Here the CDR3 DNA reads TGTGCCAGCAGCTTAAAGGGAGGTCTGACCTACGAGCAGTACTTC. Translation: CASSLKGGLTYEQYF.

This clonotype has at least ten counts. The chain carries TRBV2 and TRBJ2-1; D ambiguous. The CDR3 covers 10 residues. In germline, CDR1 is SNHLY, CDR2 FYNNEI. Trimming pared 1 base from V and 8 bases from J, leaving 0 bases between. The CDR3 loop reads CASSEDEQFF. The CDR3 region has the DNA TGTGCCAGCAGTGAAGATGAGCAGTTCTTC.